A single sample gave rise to the 10 T cell receptor beta chains below, sequenced in a study of blood T cell repertoires in COVID-19. Only in-frame clones appear in the TCRdb table, and some are missing; sequencing was by immunoSEQ multiplex PCR. This sample carries under 50,000 clones, approximately 86% of them seen once, and the ten largest clones take 4.5% to 6.5%. The sample comprised peripheral blood. These receptors came from a man between 35 and 55 years old with active COVID-19.

The chain recombines TRBV11-2 with TRBJ2-7, with 7 bases aligning to TRBD1. Germline V gene lookup returns CDR1 SGHAT and CDR2 FQNNGV. After removal of 4 bases from V and 2 bases from J, the junction contained 5 bases not matched to a gene. The CDR3 loop spans 14 amino acids. For the CDR3, the DNA is TGTGCCAGCAGCTCACAGGGGTCTGCCTACGAGCAGTACTTC. This translates into CASSSQGSAYEQYF.

The chain employs TRBV29-1 and TRBJ2-5; 7 bases agree with TRBD2. V trimming: 3 bases; J trimming: 2 bases; junction bases outside the gene matches: 12. CDR1 is SQVTM and CDR2 is ANQGSEA in the germline V gene. CDR3 length: 16 residues. CDR3 loop: CSVEGRGSTPQETQYF. The CDR3 nucleotides are TGCAGCGTTGAGGGACGCGGGAGTACCCCTCAAGAGACCCAGTACTTC.

J is TRBJ2-1 and V is TRBV18; the D gene is possibly TRBD1 (6 bases). Germline-derived CDR1 and CDR2 are KGHSH and LQKENI. V dropped 2 bases and J dropped 6 bases, with 8 bases sitting between them. The CDR3 spans 13 residues. CDR3 loop: CASSPAGVNEQFF. In DNA, the CDR3 is TGTGCCAGCTCACCAGCAGGGGTCAATGAGCAGTTCTTC.

This rearrangement joins TRBV5-1 to TRBJ2-5; a possible D gene is TRBD1 (6 bases). Germline CDR1 and CDR2: SGHRS and YFSETQ. This CDR3 is 15 amino acids long. V lost 4 bases, J lost 9 bases, and 22 bases lay in between. The CDR3 DNA sequence: TGCGCCAGCAGCCTATCGACAGGCCTCCGGATGGCCCAGTACTTC. This codes for CASSLSTGLRMAQYF.

The V and J genes are TRBV28 and TRBJ1-1; the D is unclear. V lost 5 bases, J lost 14 bases, and 24 bases lay in between. CDR1 and CDR2 from the germline V gene are MDHEN and SYDVKM. The CDR3 is 14 residues long. The CDR3, as DNA: TGTGCCAGCAGTCGTCCAGCTGGAGAAACCCAGTGCTTCTTT. Protein product: CASSRPAGETQCFF.

The chain uses TRBV13 and TRBJ2-3, with 8 bases lining up with TRBD2. CDR3 size: 16 residues. The germline V gene encodes CDR1 PRHDT and CDR2 FYEKMQ (reference sequence). After removal of 6 bases from V and 0 bases from J, the junction contained 8 bases not matched to a gene. This CDR3 is CASRSSGRGSTDTQYF. The CDR3 bases are TGTGCCAGCAGATCCAGCGGGAGAGGGAGCACAGATACGCAGTATTTT.

This clone was picked up one time. J is TRBJ1-2 and V is TRBV2, with D possibly being TRBD1 (6 bases). The CDR3 extends over 14 amino acids. CDR1 is SNHLY and CDR2 is FYNNEI in the germline V gene. V lost 6 bases to trimming and J lost 4 bases, with 15 bases between them. The CDR3 loop is CASSVGHLFYGYTF. CDR3 coding DNA: TGTGCCAGCAGCGTGGGACACCTGTTCTATGGCTACACCTTC.

The chain carries TRBV5-4 and TRBJ1-2; 8 bases agree with TRBD1. CDR1 is SGHNT and CDR2 is YYREEE in the germline V gene (reference sequence). This CDR3 comprises 18 residues. The V segment lost 0 bases and the J segment 0 bases; nucleotides outside the gene matches: 10. CDR3: CASSLVGQGAIANYGYTF. In DNA, the CDR3 is TGTGCCAGCAGCTTGGTGGGGCAGGGGGCAATAGCTAACTATGGCTACACCTTC.

The chain joins TRBV29-1 to TRBJ2-1; 7 nucleotides agree with TRBD2. Germline values: CDR1 SQVTM, CDR2 ANQGSEA. The CDR3 runs 14 residues. V was clipped by 4 bases and J by 3 bases; unmatched bases: 6. This CDR3 reads CSVVPAGHYNEQFF. The DNA for the CDR3 is TGCAGCGTTGTACCAGCGGGGCACTACAATGAGCAGTTCTTC.

This clone has only a few counts. V is TRBV28 and J is TRBJ1-2; 7 bases line up with TRBD1. J gave up 5 bases and V 5 bases, and 5 bases lay outside the gene matches. Germline V gives CDR1 MDHEN, CDR2 SYDVKM. This CDR3 region has 13 residues. In DNA form, the CDR3 reads TGTGCCAGCAGTCCGACAGGGTTTTATGGCTACACCTTC. The encoded protein is CASSPTGFYGYTF.